These T cell receptor beta chains were read from a single sample in a study of beta chain features in type 1 diabetes. Generated by immunoSEQ multiplex PCR, the TCRdb table keeps only in-frame clones and is missing some. The sample holds over 650,000 clones, over 13% seen once. The sample taken for sequencing was naive CD4+ T cells from blood. These TCRs come from a young man with type 1 diabetes. Each CDR3 is given with its conserved first and last residue. D genes are given only for firm matches. The size field is filled for only some rows; it gives once, few, many or a size class.

J	size	D	V	CDR3	DNA
TRBJ2-7	NA	TRBD1	TRBV4-2	CASSQGRQGYYEQYF	TGTGCCAGCAGCCAAGGCCGACAGGGGTACTACGAGCAGTACTTC
TRBJ2-1	NA	NA	TRBV29-1	CSVRNEQFF	TGCAGCGTGAGAAATGAGCAGTTCTTC
TRBJ2-7	few	NA	TRBV28	CASSLTRRSFYEQYF	TGTGCCAGCAGTCTTACTAGGCGGTCTTTCTACGAGCAGTACTTC
TRBJ2-7	NA	NA	TRBV10-1	CASSGSGNYEQYF	TGCGCCAGCAGTGGTTCCGGGAACTACGAGCAGTACTTC
TRBJ1-1	NA	NA	TRBV30	CAWSVSWGYTEAFF	TGTGCCTGGAGTGTGTCTTGGGGTTACACTGAAGCTTTCTTT
TRBJ2-1	NA	NA	TRBV6-6	CASSYYAGIHEQFF	TGTGCCAGCAGTTACTACGCGGGGATTCATGAGCAGTTCTTC
TRBJ1-1	NA	NA	TRBV28	CAVKGTLLGAEAFF	TGTGCCGTTAAGGGGACACTCCTCGGCGCTGAAGCTTTCTTT
TRBJ1-2	NA	NA	TRBV25-1	CASSDDPAHYGYTF	TGTGCCAGCAGTGATGATCCAGCCCATTATGGCTACACCTTC
TRBJ2-1	few	TRBD2	TRBV30	CAWSVLRSSGEVYEQFF	TGTGCCTGGAGTGTACTGAGATCCAGCGGGGAGGTCTATGAGCAGTTCTTC
TRBJ2-4	NA	NA	TRBV5-4	CASSLDRQGGQYF	TGTGCCAGCAGCTTGGATAGGCAGGGTGGTCAGTACTTC
TRBJ1-6	few	NA	TRBV28	CASGGGPADSPLHF	TGTGCCAGCGGAGGGGGGCCGGCGGATTCACCCCTCCACTTT
TRBJ2-1	few	NA	TRBV12-5	CASGSLVGTHNEQFF	TGTGCTAGTGGTTCCCTCGTAGGGACCCACAATGAGCAGTTCTTC
TRBJ2-7	NA	TRBD1	TRBV18	CASSQFGTGIYEQYF	TGTGCCAGCTCACAATTTGGGACAGGTATTTACGAGCAGTACTTC
TRBJ1-1	few	NA	TRBV7-9	CASSLTVDTEAFF	TGTGCCAGCAGCTTAACCGTTGACACTGAAGCTTTCTTT
TRBJ2-7	NA	NA	TRBV15	CATRPGLQSPYEQYF	TGTGCCACCAGGCCGGGGCTACAAAGCCCATACGAGCAGTACTTC